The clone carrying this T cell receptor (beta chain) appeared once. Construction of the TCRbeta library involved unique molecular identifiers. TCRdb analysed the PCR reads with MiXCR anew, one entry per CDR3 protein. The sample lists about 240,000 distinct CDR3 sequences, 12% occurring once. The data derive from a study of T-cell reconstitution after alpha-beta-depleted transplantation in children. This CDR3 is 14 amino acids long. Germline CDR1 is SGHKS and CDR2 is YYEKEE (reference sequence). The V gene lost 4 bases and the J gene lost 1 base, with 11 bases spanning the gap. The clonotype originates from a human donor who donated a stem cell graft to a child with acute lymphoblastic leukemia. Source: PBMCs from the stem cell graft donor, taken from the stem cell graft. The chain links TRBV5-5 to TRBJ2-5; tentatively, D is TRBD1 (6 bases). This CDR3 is CASSPYRVQETQYF. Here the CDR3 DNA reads TGTGCCAGCAGCCCTTACAGGGTCCAAGAGACCCAGTACTTC.